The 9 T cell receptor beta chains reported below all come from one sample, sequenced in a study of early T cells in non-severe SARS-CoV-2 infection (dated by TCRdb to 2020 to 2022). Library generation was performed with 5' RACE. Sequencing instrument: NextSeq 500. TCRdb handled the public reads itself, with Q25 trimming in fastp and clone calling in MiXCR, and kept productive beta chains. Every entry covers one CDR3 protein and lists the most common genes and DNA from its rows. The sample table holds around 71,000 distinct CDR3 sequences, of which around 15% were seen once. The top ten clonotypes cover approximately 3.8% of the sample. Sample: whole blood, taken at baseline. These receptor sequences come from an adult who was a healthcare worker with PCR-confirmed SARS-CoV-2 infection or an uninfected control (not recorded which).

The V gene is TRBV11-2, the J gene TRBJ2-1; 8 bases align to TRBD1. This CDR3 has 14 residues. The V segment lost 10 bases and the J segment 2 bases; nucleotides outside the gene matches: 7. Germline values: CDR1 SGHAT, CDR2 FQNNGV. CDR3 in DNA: TGTGCCACCTCGCCGGACAGGGCCTACAATGAGCAGTTCTTC. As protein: CATSPDRAYNEQFF.

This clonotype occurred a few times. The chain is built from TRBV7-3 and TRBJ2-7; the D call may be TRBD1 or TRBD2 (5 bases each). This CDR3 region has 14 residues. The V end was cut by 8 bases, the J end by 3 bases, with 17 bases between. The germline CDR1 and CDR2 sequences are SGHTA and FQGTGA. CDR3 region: CASCYGTQVYEQYF. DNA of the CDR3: TGTGCCAGCTGCTACGGGACGCAGGTCTACGAGCAGTACTTC. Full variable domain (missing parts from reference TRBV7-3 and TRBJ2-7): GAGVSQTPSNKVTEKGKYVELRCDPISGHTALYWYRQSLGQGPEFLIYFQGTGAADDSGLPNDRFFAVRPEGSVSTLKIQRTERGDSAVYLCASCYGTQVYEQYFGPGTRLTVT.

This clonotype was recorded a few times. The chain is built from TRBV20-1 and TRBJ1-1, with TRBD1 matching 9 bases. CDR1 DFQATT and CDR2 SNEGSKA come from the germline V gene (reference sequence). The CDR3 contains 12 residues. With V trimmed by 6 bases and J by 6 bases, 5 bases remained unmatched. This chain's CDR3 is CSAKQGAAEAFF. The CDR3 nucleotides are TGCAGTGCCAAACAGGGGGCCGCTGAAGCTTTCTTT.

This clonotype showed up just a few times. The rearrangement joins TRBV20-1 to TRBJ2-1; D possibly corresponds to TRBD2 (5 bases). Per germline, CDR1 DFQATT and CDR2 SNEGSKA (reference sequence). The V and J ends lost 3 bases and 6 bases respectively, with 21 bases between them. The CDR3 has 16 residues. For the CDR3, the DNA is TGCAGTGCTAGTCCCCCCCCGCTAGCCCTCCTCAATGAGCAGTTCTTC. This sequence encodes CSASPPPLALLNEQFF.

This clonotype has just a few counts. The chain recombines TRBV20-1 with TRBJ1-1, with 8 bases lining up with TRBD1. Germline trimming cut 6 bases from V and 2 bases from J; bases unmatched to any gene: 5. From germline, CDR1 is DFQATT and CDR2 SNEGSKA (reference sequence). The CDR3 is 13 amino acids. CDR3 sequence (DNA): TGCAGTGCCCTAGGGACAGGAAACACTGAAGCTTTCTTT. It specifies CSALGTGNTEAFF.

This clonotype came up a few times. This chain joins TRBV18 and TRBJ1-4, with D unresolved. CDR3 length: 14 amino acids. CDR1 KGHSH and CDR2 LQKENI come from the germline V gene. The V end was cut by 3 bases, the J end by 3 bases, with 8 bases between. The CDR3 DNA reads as TGTGCCAGCTCACCTGCAGGATCTAATGAAAAACTGTTTTTT. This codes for CASSPAGSNEKLFF.

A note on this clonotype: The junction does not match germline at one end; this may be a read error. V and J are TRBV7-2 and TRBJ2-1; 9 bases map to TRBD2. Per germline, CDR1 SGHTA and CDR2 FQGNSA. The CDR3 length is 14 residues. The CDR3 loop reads CASSFGTSIYEQFF. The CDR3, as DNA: TGTGCCAGCAGCTTCGGGACTAGCATCTATGAGCAGTTCTTT.

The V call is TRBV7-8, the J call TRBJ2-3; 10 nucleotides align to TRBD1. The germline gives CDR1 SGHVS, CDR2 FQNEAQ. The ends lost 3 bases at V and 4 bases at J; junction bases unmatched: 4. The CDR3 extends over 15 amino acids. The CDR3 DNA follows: TGTGCCAGCAGCTTGTACGGGACAGGGGCAGATACGCAGTATTTT. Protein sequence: CASSLYGTGADTQYF.

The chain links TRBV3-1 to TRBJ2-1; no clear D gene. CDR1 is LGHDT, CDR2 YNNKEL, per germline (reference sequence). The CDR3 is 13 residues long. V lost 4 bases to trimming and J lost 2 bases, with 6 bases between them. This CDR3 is CASSPRTYNEQFF. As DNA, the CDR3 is TGTGCCAGCAGCCCTAGGACCTACAATGAGCAGTTCTTC.